This T cell receptor (beta chain) was identified in a study of OX40 agonist ivuxolimab in advanced cancers. In the study overall: Ivuxolimab, which patients received intravenously every 2 weeks, was dosed at 0.01 to 10 mg/kg.

Of note for this clone: The antigen is not known.

The germline V and J ends were trimmed by 7 bases and 0 bases, with 24 bases remaining between them. The CDR3 is 18 amino acids. Germline V CDR1 and CDR2: SNHLY, FYNNEI. Broader study findings: The authors did not determine the antigen specificity of the expanded peripheral T cells. Clones of CD4+ and CD8+ blood T cells grew by week 6 at doses of 0.1 to 3.0 mg/kg. Individuals who were partial responders at 0.1-3.0 mg/kg had clonal expansion that ranked among the lowest.

Here immunoSEQ multiplex PCR was the method, and the copy in TCRdb shows in-frame clones only, minus some. Of under 50,000 clones in the sample, about nine tenths were seen once. The sample in question was CD4+ or CD8+ T cells sorted from blood, obtained in a trial of the OX40 agonist ivuxolimab. This TCR was recovered from an adult with an advanced solid tumor such as melanoma, head and neck, liver or kidney cancer. V usage is TRBV2 and J usage is TRBJ1-1; tentatively, D is TRBD1 (5 bases). This CDR3 is CASKPSILARGMNTEAFF. CDR3 sequence (DNA): TGTGCCAGCAAACCCTCTATTCTCGCACGGGGGATGAACACTGAAGCTTTCTTT.